At least ten counts were recorded for the clone carrying this TCR beta chain. What it recognizes is unknown. Making use of molecular barcodes, quantitative 5'-RACE generated TCR beta libraries. One entry per CDR3 protein results from TCRdb running MiXCR on the 5' RACE reads. The sample has hundreds of thousands of distinct CDR3 sequences, over 7% seen once. These data originate in a study of CD8 T cells in ankylosing spondylitis. Whole-study findings and limits: Clones tied to disease were said to be significantly enriched in matched ankylosing spondylitis synovial fluid.

Germline V gene lookup returns CDR1 SGHRS and CDR2 YFSETQ. CDR3 length equals 14 residues. Trimming took off 2 bases at V and 5 bases at J, with 11 bases between the two ends. Specimen: blood, either unsorted or a sorted T cell fraction (not recorded which). This sequence joins TRBV5-1 and TRBJ2-1; D remains ambiguous. This receptor was identified in a female donor with ankylosing spondylitis or in good health (not recorded which). The CDR3 bases are TGCGCCAGCAGCTTACCGGAACAGAACAATGAGCAGTTCTTC. Translated: CASSLPEQNNEQFF.